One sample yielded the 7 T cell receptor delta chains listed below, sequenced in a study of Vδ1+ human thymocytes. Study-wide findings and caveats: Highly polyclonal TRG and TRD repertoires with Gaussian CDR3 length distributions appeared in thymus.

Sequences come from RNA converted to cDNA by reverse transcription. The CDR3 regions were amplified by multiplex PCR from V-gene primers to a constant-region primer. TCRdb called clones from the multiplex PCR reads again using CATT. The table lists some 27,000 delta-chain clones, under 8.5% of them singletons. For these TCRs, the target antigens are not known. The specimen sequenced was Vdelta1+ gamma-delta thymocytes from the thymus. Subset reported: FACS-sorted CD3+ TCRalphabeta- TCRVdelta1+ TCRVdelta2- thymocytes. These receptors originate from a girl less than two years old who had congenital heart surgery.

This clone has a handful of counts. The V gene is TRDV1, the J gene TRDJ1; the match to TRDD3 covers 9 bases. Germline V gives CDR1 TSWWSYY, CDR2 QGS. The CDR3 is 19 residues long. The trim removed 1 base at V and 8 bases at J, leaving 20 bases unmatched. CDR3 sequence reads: CALGEHRGKFTGDTQKLIF. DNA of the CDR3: TGTGCTCTTGGGGAACATCGGGGTAAGTTTACCGGGGATACGCAGAAACTCATCTTT.

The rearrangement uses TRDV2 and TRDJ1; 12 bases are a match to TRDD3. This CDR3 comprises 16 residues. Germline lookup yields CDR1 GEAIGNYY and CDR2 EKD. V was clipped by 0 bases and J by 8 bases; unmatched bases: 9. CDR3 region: CACDTQLGDTNIKLIF. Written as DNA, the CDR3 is TGTGCCTGTGACACCCAACTGGGGGATACTAATATAAAACTCATCTTT.

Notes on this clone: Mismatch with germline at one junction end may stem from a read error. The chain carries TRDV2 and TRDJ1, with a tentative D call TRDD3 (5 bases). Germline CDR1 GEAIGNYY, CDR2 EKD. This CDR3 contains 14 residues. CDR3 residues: CACGTLWDTDKLIF. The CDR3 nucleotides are TGTGCCTGTGGCACCCTGTGGGATACCGATAAACTCATCTTT.

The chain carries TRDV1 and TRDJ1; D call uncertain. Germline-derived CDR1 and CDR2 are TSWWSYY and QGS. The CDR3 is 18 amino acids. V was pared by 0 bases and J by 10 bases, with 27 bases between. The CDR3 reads CALGELPPRYSSGPRLIF. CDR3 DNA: TGTGCTCTTGGGGAACTCCCCCCCCGCTACAGCTCCGGCCCCCGACTCATCTTT.

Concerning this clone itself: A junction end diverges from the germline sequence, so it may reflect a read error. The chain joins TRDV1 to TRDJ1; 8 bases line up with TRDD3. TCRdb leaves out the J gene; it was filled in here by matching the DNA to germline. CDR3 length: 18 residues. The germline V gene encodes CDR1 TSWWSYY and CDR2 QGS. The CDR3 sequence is CALGELLPGIPIRGKLIF. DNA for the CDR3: TGTGCTCTCGGGGAACTACTCCCGGGGATACCGATACGCGGTAAACTCATCTTT.

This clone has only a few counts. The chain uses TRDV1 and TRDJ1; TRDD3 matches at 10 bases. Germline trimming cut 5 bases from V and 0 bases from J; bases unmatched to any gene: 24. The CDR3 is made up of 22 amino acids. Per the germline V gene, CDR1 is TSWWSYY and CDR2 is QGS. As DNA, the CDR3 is TGTGCTCTTGGGAACACCTGCCCTACCGCTGAGGGGGATACGATTTACACCGATAAACTCATCTTT. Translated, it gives CALGNTCPTAEGDTIYTDKLIF.

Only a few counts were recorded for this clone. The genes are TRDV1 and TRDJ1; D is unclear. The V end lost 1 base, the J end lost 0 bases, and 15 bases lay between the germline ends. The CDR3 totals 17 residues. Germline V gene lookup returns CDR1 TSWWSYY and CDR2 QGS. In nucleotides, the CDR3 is TGTGCTCTTGGGGAACACTTTATAAGGCCTTACACCGATAAACTCATCTTT. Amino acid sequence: CALGEHFIRPYTDKLIF.